This T cell receptor (beta chain) stems from a study of control samples from healthy donors and cancer patients. Clones were sequenced by immunoSEQ multiplex PCR, and TCRdb holds only the in-frame ones, with some missing. The data contain tens of thousands of clones, 94% of them seen just once; the ten biggest clones take up 4.5% to 5.5%. Sequenced sample: blood. This clonotype was obtained from a woman between 18 and 29 years old in good health.

Here the CDR3 reads CASSPLVSAGANVLTF. Written as DNA, the CDR3 is TGCGCCAGCAGCCCTCTAGTTTCCGCCGGGGCCAACGTCCTGACTTTC. This chain links TRBV4-1 with TRBJ2-6; D is uncertain. CDR1 is MGHRA and CDR2 is YSYEKL in the germline V gene. V dropped 4 bases and J dropped 4 bases, with 14 bases sitting between them. The CDR3 has 16 amino acids.